This T cell receptor beta chain originates from a study of cytomegalovirus exposure and HLA in healthy donors. Study outcomes and limitations: Roughly even sequencing depth across donors was the assumption behind the presence/absence analyses.

Primers: 60 Vbeta forward and 13 Jbeta reverse. This table comes from immunoSEQ multiplex PCR, and its TCRdb copy is limited to in-frame clones, with some not included. The data hold some 70,000 clones, with approximately 70% observed a single time. Of note for this clone: Antigen specificity is unknown.

The clonotype comes from a male donor in good health and CMV-seropositive. The specimen was PBMCs.

The CDR3 loop is CATEGRAGANVLTF. The CDR3 DNA reads as TGTGCCACGGAAGGCAGGGCTGGGGCCAACGTCCTGACTTTC. The chain is built from TRBV19 and TRBJ2-6; possible D gene TRBD1, 5 bases. V shed 10 bases and J shed 2 bases, with 12 bases lying between them. The CDR3 is 14 amino acids. The germline V gene has CDR1 LNHDA and CDR2 SQIVND (reference sequence).